The 10 T cell receptor beta chains below were found in one sample sequenced in a study of human T cells and chemical hapten exposure. One entry per CDR3 protein, called by TCRdb with MiXCR from the RACE reads. The repertoire holds approximately 91,000 distinct CDR3 sequences, around a tenth seen once, with roughly 1.4% in the top ten. The time point is: patch test 2, 6 weeks after DPC sensitization. The treatment is: therapeutic diphenylcyclopropenone sensitization with weekly scalp DPC. The source material was whole blood, sampled in connection with sensitization to the hapten diphenylcyclopropenone (DPC). The receptors originated from a man aged 18 to 29 with alopecia areata. Some clones in this sample may be carry-over from other donors' samples.

This clonotype was counted at least ten times. V and J are TRBV12-3 or TRBV12-4 and TRBJ2-5; the D is unclear. V was shortened by 7 bases and J by 0 bases, with 18 bases between the two germline ends. The CDR3 runs to 16 residues. This CDR3 reads CASKLVTDQYQETQYF. The CDR3 region has the DNA TGTGCCAGCAAGTTGGTGACCGACCAGTACCAAGAGACCCAGTACTTC.

This clonotype turned up a few times. V usage is TRBV9 and J usage is TRBJ1-1, with TRBD1 identical over 9 bases. This CDR3 spans 15 amino acids. V lost 3 bases, J lost 5 bases, and 8 bases stayed unmatched. Per the germline V gene, CDR1 is SGDLS and CDR2 is YYNGEE. As DNA, the CDR3 is TGTGCCAGCAGCGAATCCGGGACAGGGATTACTGAAGCTTTCTTT. This encodes CASSESGTGITEAFF.

This clonotype was observed many times. This sequence joins TRBV12-3 or TRBV12-4 and TRBJ1-3; D ambiguous. The V gene lost 2 bases and the J gene lost 3 bases, with 11 bases spanning the gap. The CDR3 runs 15 residues. DNA of the CDR3: TGTGCCAGCAGTTTATCGAGGCAGTATGGAAACACCATATATTTT. This translates into CASSLSRQYGNTIYF.

The chain uses TRBV5-1 and TRBJ2-3; D might be TRBD2 (6 bases). CDR3 size: 16 residues. The germline V and J ends were trimmed by 0 bases and 3 bases, with 14 bases remaining between them. Germline V gives CDR1 SGHRS, CDR2 YFSETQ. This CDR3 is CASSLEGLLTTDTQYF. Written as DNA, the CDR3 is TGCGCCAGCAGCTTGGAGGGACTCCTGACGACAGATACGCAGTATTTT.

This sequence joins TRBV7-3 and TRBJ2-1, with TRBD1 matching over 8 bases. Unmatched junction bases numbered 8, after V lost 5 bases and J lost 8 bases. Germline loops: CDR1 SGHTA, CDR2 FQGTGA. The CDR3 is made up of 14 amino acids. The chain's CDR3 is CASSPWTGYHEQFF. CDR3 DNA sequence: TGTGCCAGCAGCCCCTGGACAGGGTATCATGAGCAGTTCTTC.

The V call is TRBV7-9, the J call TRBJ2-5, with TRBD1 matching over 9 bases. J gave up 5 bases and V 4 bases, and 5 bases lay outside the gene matches. Per the germline V gene, CDR1 is SEHNR and CDR2 is FQNEAQ (reference sequence). The CDR3 loop spans 14 amino acids. CDR3 DNA: TGTGCCAGCAGCTGGGACAGGGCGATCGAGACCCAGTACTTC. Protein: CASSWDRAIETQYF.

This clonotype was found many times. The chain uses TRBV7-9 and TRBJ1-1, with 9 bases that match TRBD1. The germline gives CDR1 SEHNR, CDR2 FQNEAQ (reference sequence). The CDR3 has 16 residues. The ends lost 5 bases at V and 5 bases at J; junction bases unmatched: 12. The CDR3 loop reads CASSDRSGTGITEAFF. The DNA of the CDR3 is TGTGCCAGCAGCGATCGCTCCGGGACAGGGATAACTGAAGCTTTCTTT.

This clonotype was counted many times. This rearrangement joins TRBV2 to TRBJ1-2; D not certain. The V gene's germline CDR1 is SNHLY and CDR2 FYNNEI. The CDR3 is 16 residues long. V dropped 1 base and J dropped 2 bases, with 14 bases sitting between them. CDR3 coding DNA: TGTGCCAGCAGTGAAGTCCTACTGAACCCAAACTATGGCTACACCTTC. This gives the protein CASSEVLLNPNYGYTF.

The chain employs TRBV4-2 and TRBJ2-1; no reliable D call. This CDR3 has 18 residues. Germline V gives CDR1 LGHNA, CDR2 YNFKEQ. The V gene lost 0 bases and the J gene lost 1 base, with 16 bases spanning the gap. The CDR3 loop reads CASSQEKGDGPSYNEQFF. The CDR3 bases are TGTGCCAGCAGCCAAGAAAAAGGTGACGGGCCATCCTACAATGAGCAGTTCTTC.

This chain's CDR3 is CASSPKGGGAGDTQHF. The CDR3 region has the DNA TGTGCCAGCTCACCCAAGGGCGGGGGGGCCGGAGATACGCAGCATTTT. This chain links TRBV18 with TRBJ2-3, with D possibly TRBD1 on 6 matching bases. The J call may be in error: the DNA end matches TRBJ1-5 better. The CDR3 is 16 amino acids. Germline lookup yields CDR1 KGHSH and CDR2 LQKENI.